The 5 T cell receptor beta chains in this list originate from one sample, sequenced in a study of blood T cell repertoires in COVID-19. Repertoires were generated with immunoSEQ multiplex PCR, while TCRdb's copy carries only in-frame clones and drops some. The table includes 140,000 or so clones, about 80% detected once. Sequenced sample: peripheral blood. The receptors here all came from a human donor in a cohort sampled during active COVID-19.

The rearrangement joins TRBV18 to TRBJ1-1, with 11 bases that match TRBD1. The trim removed 4 bases at V and 5 bases at J, leaving 0 bases unmatched. This CDR3 contains 13 residues. Germline-derived CDR1 and CDR2 are KGHSH and LQKENI. The CDR3 DNA sequence: TGTGCCAGCTCACGGGACAGGGGGACTGAAGCTTTCTTT. This encodes CASSRDRGTEAFF.

The rearrangement joins TRBV10-3 to TRBJ2-5; perhaps TRBD2 as D (5 bases). V was pared by 10 bases and J by 3 bases, with 18 bases between. CDR1 is ENHRY, CDR2 SYGVKD, per germline. This CDR3 contains 14 residues. The CDR3 region is CATAVPGIEETQYF. CDR3 nucleotides: TGTGCCACCGCCGTCCCGGGGATAGAAGAGACCCAGTACTTC.

The genes are TRBV2 and TRBJ2-7, with D hard to call. Germline V lookup: CDR1 SNHLY, CDR2 FYNNEI. The CDR3 contains 16 residues. Trimming left V 0 bases short and J 2 bases short, with 14 bases between. CDR3 in amino acids: CASSEARLSLPYEQYF. DNA of the CDR3: TGTGCCAGCAGTGAAGCACGACTCTCACTCCCCTACGAGCAGTACTTC. The full variable domain, its missing parts supplied by reference TRBV2 and TRBJ2-7, is EPEVTQTPSHQVTQMGQEVILRCVPISNHLYFYWYRQILGQKVEFLVSFYNNEISEKSEIFDDQFSVERPDGSNFTLKIRSTKLEDSAMYFCASSEARLSLPYEQYFGPGTRLTVT.

The chain has TRBV19 and TRBJ1-2; no definite D call. V lost 8 bases to trimming and J lost 1 base, with 5 bases between them. Germline CDR1 LNHDA, CDR2 SQIVND (reference sequence). The CDR3 runs 11 residues. The CDR3 nucleotides read TGTGCCAGTCGGGATAACTATGGCTACACCTTC. It yields the protein CASRDNYGYTF.

The chain joins TRBV6-5 to TRBJ2-7, with TRBD1 as a possible D gene (6 bases). The germline V gene has CDR1 MNHEY and CDR2 SVGAGI. The ends were cut back, 6 bases at V and 2 bases at J, with 14 bases in the middle. This CDR3 region has 14 residues. As DNA, the CDR3 is TGTGCCAGCAGAAATCCGGGACAAGCCTACGAGCAGTACTTC. Its translation: CASRNPGQAYEQYF.